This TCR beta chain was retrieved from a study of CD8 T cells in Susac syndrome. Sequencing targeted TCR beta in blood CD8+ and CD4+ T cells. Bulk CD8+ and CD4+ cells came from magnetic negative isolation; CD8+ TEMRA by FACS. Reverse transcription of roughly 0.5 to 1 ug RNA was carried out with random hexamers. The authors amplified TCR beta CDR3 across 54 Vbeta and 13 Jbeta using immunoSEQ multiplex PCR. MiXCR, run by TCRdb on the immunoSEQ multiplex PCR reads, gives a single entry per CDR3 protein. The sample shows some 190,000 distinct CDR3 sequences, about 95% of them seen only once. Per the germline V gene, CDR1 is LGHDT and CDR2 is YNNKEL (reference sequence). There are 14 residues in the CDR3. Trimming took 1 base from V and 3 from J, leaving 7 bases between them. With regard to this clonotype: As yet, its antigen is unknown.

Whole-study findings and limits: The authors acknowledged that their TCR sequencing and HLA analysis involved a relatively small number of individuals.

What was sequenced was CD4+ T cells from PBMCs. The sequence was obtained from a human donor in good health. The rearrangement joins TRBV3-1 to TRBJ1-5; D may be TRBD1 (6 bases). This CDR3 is CASSQAGANQPQHF. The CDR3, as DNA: TGTGCCAGCAGCCAAGCAGGGGCCAATCAGCCCCAGCATTTT. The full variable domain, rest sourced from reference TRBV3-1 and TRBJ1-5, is DTAVSQTPKYLVTQMGNDKSIKCEQNLGHDTMYWYKQDSKKFLKIMFSYNNKELIINETVPNRFSPKSPDKAHLNLHINSLELGDSAVYFCASSQAGANQPQHFGDGTRLSIL.